These T cell receptor beta chains were read from a single sample in a study of response to subunit inactivated influenza vaccine. One entry per CDR3 protein results from TCRdb running MiXCR on the RT-PCR reads. The sample lists just under 550,000 distinct CDR3 sequences; under 30% were seen once. These data were also reused for a study on T cells expressing NK-cell markers.

The material sequenced was CD4+ T cells sorted from PBMCs, taken roughly 13 days after vaccination. These receptors all stem from a man over 45 who received an inactivated influenza vaccine. Both conserved end residues are part of each CDR3. Each record gives: D gene, clone size, V gene, J gene, CDR3 DNA, CDR3 protein. The D gene is left open where the match is weak. Size tells how often a clone was seen (once, few, many) or the class of an expanded clone, and some rows leave it out.

D gene: -; clone size: -; V gene: TRBV10-3; J gene: TRBJ1-4; CDR3 DNA: TGTGCCATCAGTGAGTGGGGTCCCGAGGGTAATGAAAAACTGTTTTTT; CDR3 protein: CAISEWGPEGNEKLFF
D gene: -; clone size: once; V gene: TRBV28; J gene: TRBJ2-7; CDR3 DNA: TGTGCCAGCAGTTCGGCAGCTCCTTACGAGCAGTACTTC; CDR3 protein: CASSSAAPYEQYF
D gene: TRBD2; clone size: few; V gene: TRBV12-3/TRBV12-4; J gene: TRBJ2-4; CDR3 DNA: TGTGCCAGCAATAGGACTAGCGGGAGGGCCAAGAACATTCAGTACTTC; CDR3 protein: CASNRTSGRAKNIQYF
D gene: -; clone size: -; V gene: TRBV7-8; J gene: TRBJ2-4; CDR3 DNA: TGTGCCAGCAGCTTAGTGGGTCCCAAAAACATTCAGTACTTC; CDR3 protein: CASSLVGPKNIQYF
D gene: TRBD2; clone size: few; V gene: TRBV5-1; J gene: TRBJ2-3; CDR3 DNA: TGCGCCAGCAGAGAACTAGCGGGAGGAAGTACAGATACGCAGTATTTT; CDR3 protein: CASRELAGGSTDTQYF
D gene: -; clone size: -; V gene: TRBV11-2; J gene: TRBJ2-7; CDR3 DNA: TGTGCCAGCAGCTACCGAGAGGGGAGCTCGGAGCAGTACTTC; CDR3 protein: CASSYREGSSEQYF
D gene: -; clone size: -; V gene: TRBV2; J gene: TRBJ1-5; CDR3 DNA: TGTGCCAGCAGTGTATCCAGTTTCCAGCCCCAGCATTTT; CDR3 protein: CASSVSSFQPQHF
D gene: TRBD1; clone size: few; V gene: TRBV7-2; J gene: TRBJ1-6; CDR3 DNA: TGTGCCAGCAGACCACCAACGACAGGGTTTAGTTCACCCCTCCACTTT; CDR3 protein: CASRPPTTGFSSPLHF
D gene: TRBD2; clone size: -; V gene: TRBV2; J gene: TRBJ2-1; CDR3 DNA: TGTGCCAGCAGTGAAGGGGTAGCGGGAGGGCCGGTGGATGAGCAGTTCTTC; CDR3 protein: CASSEGVAGGPVDEQFF
D gene: -; clone size: -; V gene: TRBV29-1; J gene: TRBJ2-1; CDR3 DNA: TGCAGCGTCCTAGGGGGGGGCAGCTACAATGAGCAGTTCTTC; CDR3 protein: CSVLGGGSYNEQFF
D gene: -; clone size: many; V gene: TRBV6-2/TRBV6-3; J gene: TRBJ2-2; CDR3 DNA: TGTGCCAGCAGTACCACCGTATACACCGGGGAGCTGTTTTTT; CDR3 protein: CASSTTVYTGELFF
D gene: -; clone size: -; V gene: TRBV3-1; J gene: TRBJ2-7; CDR3 DNA: TGTGCCAGCAGCCGCGGCCGGTACGAGCAGTACTTC; CDR3 protein: CASSRGRYEQYF
D gene: TRBD1; clone size: few; V gene: TRBV12-3/TRBV12-4; J gene: TRBJ1-5; CDR3 DNA: TGTGCCAGCAGCACTGACAGGGGGTTAAATCAGCCCCAGCATTTT; CDR3 protein: CASSTDRGLNQPQHF
D gene: TRBD2; clone size: -; V gene: TRBV20-1; J gene: TRBJ2-1; CDR3 DNA: TGCAGTGCTAGAGACGCGAGGAGCGGGAACTACAATGAGCAGTTCTTC; CDR3 protein: CSARDARSGNYNEQFF
D gene: TRBD1; clone size: few; V gene: TRBV6-1; J gene: TRBJ1-1; CDR3 DNA: TGTGCCAGCAGTACCGTCTATACAGGGGTGAACACTGAAGCTTTCTTT; CDR3 protein: CASSTVYTGVNTEAFF
D gene: -; clone size: -; V gene: TRBV18; J gene: TRBJ2-3; CDR3 DNA: TGTGCCAGCTCTGAGGAGGCAGGGGTGGCAGATACGCAGTATTTT; CDR3 protein: CASSEEAGVADTQYF
D gene: -; clone size: -; V gene: TRBV27; J gene: TRBJ1-1; CDR3 DNA: TGTGCCAGCAGTTGGGATTCAAAGCGCACTGAAGCTTTCTTT; CDR3 protein: CASSWDSKRTEAFF
D gene: -; clone size: -; V gene: TRBV29-1; J gene: TRBJ1-1; CDR3 DNA: TGCAGCGTTCTTCGGGCTGTCACCACTGAAGCTTTCTTT; CDR3 protein: CSVLRAVTTEAFF
D gene: TRBD1; clone size: few; V gene: TRBV5-1; J gene: TRBJ2-5; CDR3 DNA: TGCGCCAGCAGCTGGACAGGGGGCGGCCTTCAAGAGACCCAGTACTTC; CDR3 protein: CASSWTGGGLQETQYF
D gene: -; clone size: few; V gene: TRBV24-1; J gene: TRBJ1-3; CDR3 DNA: TGTGCCACCGGGGGACCTGGAAACACCATATATTTT; CDR3 protein: CATGGPGNTIYF
D gene: TRBD2; clone size: -; V gene: TRBV19; J gene: TRBJ2-1; CDR3 DNA: TGTGCCAGTAGTAAAATTGGAGCGGGATTTAACAATGAGCAGTTCTTC; CDR3 protein: CASSKIGAGFNNEQFF
D gene: -; clone size: -; V gene: TRBV7-9; J gene: TRBJ1-6; CDR3 DNA: TGTGCCAGCAGCTTCCGGGACAAGAATTCACCCCTCCACTTT; CDR3 protein: CASSFRDKNSPLHF
D gene: TRBD2; clone size: -; V gene: TRBV30; J gene: TRBJ2-3; CDR3 DNA: TGTGCCTGGGGTACCGGGACTAGCGGGAGGACGCAGTATTTT; CDR3 protein: CAWGTGTSGRTQYF
D gene: -; clone size: -; V gene: TRBV4-1; J gene: TRBJ2-3; CDR3 DNA: TGCGCCAGCAGCCAAATGGGCGCAGATACGCAGTATTTT; CDR3 protein: CASSQMGADTQYF
D gene: TRBD2; clone size: once; V gene: TRBV5-1; J gene: TRBJ2-2; CDR3 DNA: TGCGCCAGCAGCTTGGCAAGCGGGGGGGACACCGGGGAGCTGTTTTTT; CDR3 protein: CASSLASGGDTGELFF
D gene: TRBD1; clone size: few; V gene: TRBV5-1; J gene: TRBJ2-5; CDR3 DNA: TGCGCCAGCAGCAAGGGACAGGGGGCGTCGGAGACCCAGTACTTC; CDR3 protein: CASSKGQGASETQYF
D gene: TRBD1; clone size: few; V gene: TRBV11-2; J gene: TRBJ1-4; CDR3 DNA: TGTGCCAGCAGACAGGGGGCTCGGGAAAAACTGTTTTTT; CDR3 protein: CASRQGAREKLFF
D gene: TRBD1; clone size: -; V gene: TRBV7-6; J gene: TRBJ2-3; CDR3 DNA: TGTGCCAGCAGTCCCAGCCGGGACAGAGATACGCAGTATTTT; CDR3 protein: CASSPSRDRDTQYF